This TCR beta chain was obtained from a study of beta chain features in type 1 diabetes. Isolated RNA was reverse transcribed in full, so expressed TCRB transcripts were sequenced. Libraries were prepared by immunoSEQ multiplex PCR; TCRdb keeps only in-frame clonotypes and omits some of them. In the table there are 250,000 to 300,000 clones, around 7.3% of which are singletons. This clone has ten or more counts. The antigen remains undetermined. Overall study findings and caveats: Type 1 diabetes patients had fewer VDJ junction insertions and more deletions.

Germline V gene data show CDR1 as SGHTA and CDR2 as FQGNSA. Trimming cost V 1 base and J 4 bases; bases outside gene matches: 4. There are 15 residues in the CDR3. The genes are TRBV7-2 and TRBJ2-5, with 9 nucleotides matching TRBD1. Sequencing was done on a sample of central memory CD4+ T cells from blood. The clonotype originates from a woman younger than 30 in good health. In DNA, the CDR3 is TGTGCCAGCAGCTTAGAAGACAGGGGGGGAGAGACCCAGTACTTC. Translating it yields CASSLEDRGGETQYF.